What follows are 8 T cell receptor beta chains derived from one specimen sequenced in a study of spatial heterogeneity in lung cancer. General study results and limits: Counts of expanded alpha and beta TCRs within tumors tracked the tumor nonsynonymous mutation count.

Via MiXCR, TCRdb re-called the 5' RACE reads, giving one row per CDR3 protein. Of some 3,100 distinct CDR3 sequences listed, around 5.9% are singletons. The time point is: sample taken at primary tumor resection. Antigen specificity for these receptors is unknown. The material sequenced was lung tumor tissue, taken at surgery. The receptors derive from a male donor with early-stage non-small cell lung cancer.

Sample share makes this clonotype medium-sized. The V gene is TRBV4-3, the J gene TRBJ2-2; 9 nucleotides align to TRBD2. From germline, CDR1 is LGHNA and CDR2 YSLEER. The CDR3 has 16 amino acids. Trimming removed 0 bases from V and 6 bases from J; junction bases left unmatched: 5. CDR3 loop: CASSQELAGSAGELFF. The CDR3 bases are TGCGCCAGCAGCCAAGAACTAGCGGGCTCGGCCGGGGAGCTGTTTTTT.

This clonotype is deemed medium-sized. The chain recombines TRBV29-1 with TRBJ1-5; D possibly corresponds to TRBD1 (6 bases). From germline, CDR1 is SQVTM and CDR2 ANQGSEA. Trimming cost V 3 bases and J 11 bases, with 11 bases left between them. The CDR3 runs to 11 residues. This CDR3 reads CSVEIGGAQHF. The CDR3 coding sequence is TGCAGCGTTGAGATAGGGGGGGCCCAGCATTTT.

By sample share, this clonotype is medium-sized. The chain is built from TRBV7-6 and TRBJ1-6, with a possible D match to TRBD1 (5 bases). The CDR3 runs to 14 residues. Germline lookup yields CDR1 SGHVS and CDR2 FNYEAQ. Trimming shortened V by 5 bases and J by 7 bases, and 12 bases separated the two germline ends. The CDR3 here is CASSPGTWNSPLHF. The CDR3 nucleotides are TGTGCCAGCAGCCCCGGGACCTGGAATTCACCCCTCCACTTT.

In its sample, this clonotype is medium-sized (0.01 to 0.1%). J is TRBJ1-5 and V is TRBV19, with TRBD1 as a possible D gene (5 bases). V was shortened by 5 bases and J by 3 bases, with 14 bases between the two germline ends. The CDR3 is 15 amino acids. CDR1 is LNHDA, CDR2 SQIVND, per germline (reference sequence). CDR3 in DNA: TGTGCCAGTAGTCAGGCCCCAGGGAACAATCAGCCCCAGCATTTT. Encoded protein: CASSQAPGNNQPQHF.

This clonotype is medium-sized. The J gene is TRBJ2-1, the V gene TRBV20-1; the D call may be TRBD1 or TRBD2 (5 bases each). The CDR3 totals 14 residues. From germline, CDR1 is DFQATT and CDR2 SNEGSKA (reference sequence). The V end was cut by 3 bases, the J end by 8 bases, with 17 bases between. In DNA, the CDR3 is TGCAGTGCTAGGATCCCGGGGCCGGCGGATGAGCAGTTCTTC. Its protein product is CSARIPGPADEQFF.

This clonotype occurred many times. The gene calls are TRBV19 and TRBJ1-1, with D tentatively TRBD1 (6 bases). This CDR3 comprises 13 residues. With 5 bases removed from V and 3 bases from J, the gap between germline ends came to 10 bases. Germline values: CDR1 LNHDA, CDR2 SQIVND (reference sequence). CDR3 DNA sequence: TGTGCCAGTAGTGCGGGGGCCTACACTGAAGCTTTCTTT. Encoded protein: CASSAGAYTEAFF.

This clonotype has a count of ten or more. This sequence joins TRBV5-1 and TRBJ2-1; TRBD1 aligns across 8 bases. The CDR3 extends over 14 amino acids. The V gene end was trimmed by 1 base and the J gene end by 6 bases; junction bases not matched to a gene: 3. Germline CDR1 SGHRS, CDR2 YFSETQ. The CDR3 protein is CASSLLQGGNEQFF. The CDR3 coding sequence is TGCGCCAGCAGCTTGTTACAGGGGGGCAATGAGCAGTTCTTC.

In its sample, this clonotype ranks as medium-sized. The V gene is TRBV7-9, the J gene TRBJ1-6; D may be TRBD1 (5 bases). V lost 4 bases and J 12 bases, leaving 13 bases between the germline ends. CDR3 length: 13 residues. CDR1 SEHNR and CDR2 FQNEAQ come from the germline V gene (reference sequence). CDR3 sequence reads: CASSSTRGVPLHF. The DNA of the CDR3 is TGTGCCAGCAGCTCAACACGAGGGGTACCCCTCCACTTT. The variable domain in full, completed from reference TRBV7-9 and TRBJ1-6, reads DTGVSQNPRHKITKRGQNVTFRCDPISEHNRLYWYRQTLGQGPEFLTYFQNEAQLEKSRLLSDRFSAERPKGSFSTLEIQRTEQGDSAMYLCASSSTRGVPLHFGNGTRLTVT.